The 7 T cell receptor beta chains in this list originate from one sample, sequenced in a study of blood T cell repertoires in COVID-19. TCRdb keeps only in-frame clones here, not all; method: immunoSEQ multiplex PCR. The sample comprises 50,000 to 70,000 clones, more than 90% of which are singletons, and around 2% rests with the top ten. Sequenced: peripheral blood. Receptors were obtained from a man aged 55 to 70 with acute or convalescent COVID-19.

The V and J genes are TRBV27 and TRBJ2-7, with 15 bases fitting TRBD2. The CDR3 extends over 17 amino acids. The V gene's germline CDR1 is MNHEY and CDR2 SMNVEV (reference sequence). V trimming: 6 bases; J trimming: 2 bases; junction bases outside the gene matches: 8. As DNA, the CDR3 is TGTGCCAGCAGCCCTCAAAGGACTAGCGGGAGGGCCTACGAGCAGTACTTC. This translates into CASSPQRTSGRAYEQYF.

This chain connects TRBV19 to TRBJ1-6; 7 nucleotides align to TRBD1. CDR1 and CDR2 from the germline V gene are LNHDA and SQIVND (reference sequence). This CDR3 has 16 residues. Losses at the gene ends were 3 bases for V and 4 bases for J; bases not matched to a gene: 6. In DNA, the CDR3 is TGTGCCAGTAGTATCCAGGGGGACCTGTATAATTCACCCCTCCACTTT. Translating it yields CASSIQGDLYNSPLHF.

The V gene is TRBV29-1, the J gene TRBJ2-1; 8 positions match TRBD1. With 6 bases clipped from V and 7 bases from J, the junction kept 5 bases outside the gene matches. The germline CDR1 and CDR2 sequences are SQVTM and ANQGSEA. The CDR3 has 12 amino acids. CDR3 amino acids: CSVWDRINEQFF. The CDR3, as DNA: TGCAGCGTCTGGGACAGGATAAATGAGCAGTTCTTC.

The J gene is TRBJ1-1, the V gene TRBV2, with D maybe TRBD1 (6 bases). CDR3 length: 14 amino acids. V was cut by 3 bases and J by 4 bases, with 12 bases left in between. The germline V gene has CDR1 SNHLY and CDR2 FYNNEI. The CDR3 protein is CASSDQGLITEAFF. CDR3 DNA sequence: TGTGCCAGCAGTGATCAGGGGCTGATCACTGAAGCTTTCTTT.

This clone has just a few counts. This chain connects TRBV19 to TRBJ1-1; 10 nucleotides match TRBD1. Germline V gives CDR1 LNHDA, CDR2 SQIVND (reference sequence). J was trimmed by 4 bases and V by 6 bases; bases with no gene match: 8. The CDR3 is 15 amino acids. CDR3 DNA: TGTGCCAGTAGCTTAGACAGGGGGCGCAGCACTGAAGCTTTCTTT. Residues: CASSLDRGRSTEAFF.

The DNA of the CDR3 is TGTGCCAGCAGAAGGACGGGAGGAGTGAATGAGCAGTTCTTC. Encoded protein: CASRRTGGVNEQFF. The V call is TRBV28, the J call TRBJ2-1; 7 bases line up with TRBD2. The V gene's germline CDR1 is MDHEN and CDR2 SYDVKM. V shed 6 bases, J shed 7 bases, and the junction held 9 bases outside the gene matches. The CDR3 contains 14 residues.

J is TRBJ1-2 and V is TRBV5-1, with 10 bases that match TRBD1. Germline V gene sequence: CDR1 SGHRS, CDR2 YFSETQ. The CDR3 sequence is 16 residues long. Unmatched junction bases numbered 10, after V lost 7 bases and J lost 1 base. The CDR3 is CASATGGVRINYGYTF. CDR3 sequence (DNA): TGCGCCAGCGCGACAGGGGGCGTTCGTATTAACTATGGCTACACCTTC. The variable domain in full, with the rest retrieved from reference TRBV5-1 and TRBJ1-2, is KAGVTQTPRYLIKTRGQQVTLSCSPISGHRSVSWYQQTPGQGLQFLFEYFSETQRNKGNFPGRFSGRQFSNSRSEMNVSTLELGDSALYLCASATGGVRINYGYTFGSGTRLTVV.